Listed below are T cell receptor beta chains from one sample, sequenced in a study of early T cells in non-severe SARS-CoV-2 infection. MiXCR, run by TCRdb on the 5' RACE reads, gives a single entry per CDR3 protein. The sample gives about 32,000 distinct CDR3 sequences, 5.2% of which show up once; around 3.8% is in the top ten. Sequencing used whole blood. All receptors derive from an adult who was a healthcare worker with PCR-confirmed SARS-CoV-2 infection or an uninfected control (not recorded which). The CDR3 runs from the conserved cysteine through the conserved F or W. Each record gives: V gene, J gene, clone size, CDR3 protein. Not all rows give a size; the values are once, few, many and, for expanded clones, a class.

V gene: TRBV5-1; J gene: TRBJ2-7; clone size: NA; CDR3 protein: CASSKEGGEQYF
V gene: TRBV28; J gene: TRBJ1-5; clone size: many; CDR3 protein: CASRPSTGSQPQHF
V gene: TRBV12-3/TRBV12-4; J gene: TRBJ2-1; clone size: few; CDR3 protein: CASSLNPSRGDNEQFF
V gene: TRBV7-3; J gene: TRBJ2-3; clone size: many; CDR3 protein: CASSLRGGSGPDTQYF
V gene: TRBV5-4; J gene: TRBJ2-1; clone size: few; CDR3 protein: CASSLAVGTEYNEQFF
V gene: TRBV4-3; J gene: TRBJ2-1; clone size: many; CDR3 protein: CASSRARSGLGFDEQFF
V gene: TRBV12-5; J gene: TRBJ2-5; clone size: many; CDR3 protein: CASGLVPDGLAGFQETQYF
V gene: TRBV18; J gene: TRBJ2-3; clone size: few; CDR3 protein: CASSPPPQGTDTQYF
V gene: TRBV20-1; J gene: TRBJ1-2; clone size: many; CDR3 protein: CSASRDGYGYTF
V gene: TRBV5-5; J gene: TRBJ2-7; clone size: few; CDR3 protein: CASSPGSYSYEQYF